This entry describes one TCR beta chain. Other DNA variants within this sample encode the same CDR3. This specimen comes from a study of shared clonotypes between healthy human individuals. Germline CDR1 and CDR2: SEHNR and FQNEAQ (reference sequence). The V and J ends lost 4 bases and 7 bases respectively, with 4 bases between them. The CDR3 covers 11 residues. Measured with immunoSEQ multiplex PCR; TCRdb has only the in-frame clones, and not every one. Among some 2,000,000 clones listed, approximately 96% were seen once. The receptor was isolated from a man in his late teens or twenties in good health. J is TRBJ1-4 and V is TRBV7-9; D uncertain. The source material was naive CD4+ T cells sorted from blood. The sample's subset: CD45RA+ positively selected. The CDR3 DNA follows: TGTGCCAGCAGCTCTAGTGAAAAACTGTTTTTT. Protein product: CASSSSEKLFF.